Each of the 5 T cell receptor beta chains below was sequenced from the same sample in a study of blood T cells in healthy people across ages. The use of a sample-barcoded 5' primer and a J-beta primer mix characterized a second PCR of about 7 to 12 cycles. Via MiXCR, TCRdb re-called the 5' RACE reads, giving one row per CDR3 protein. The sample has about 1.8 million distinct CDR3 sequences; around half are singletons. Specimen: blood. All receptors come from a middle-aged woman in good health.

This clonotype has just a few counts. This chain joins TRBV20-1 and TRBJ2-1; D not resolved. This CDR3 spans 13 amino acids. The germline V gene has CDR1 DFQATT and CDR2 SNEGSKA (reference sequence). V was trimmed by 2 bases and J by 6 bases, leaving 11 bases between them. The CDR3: CSARLTTGNEQFF. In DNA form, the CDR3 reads TGCAGTGCTAGACTCACTACGGGCAATGAGCAGTTCTTC.

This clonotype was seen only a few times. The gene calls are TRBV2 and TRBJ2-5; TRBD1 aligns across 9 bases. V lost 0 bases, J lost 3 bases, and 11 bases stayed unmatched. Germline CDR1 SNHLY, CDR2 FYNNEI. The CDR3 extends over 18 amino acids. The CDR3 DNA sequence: TGTGCCAGCAGTGAAGCGGATCAACAGGGGGCGATGGAAGAGACCCAGTACTTC. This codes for CASSEADQQGAMEETQYF.

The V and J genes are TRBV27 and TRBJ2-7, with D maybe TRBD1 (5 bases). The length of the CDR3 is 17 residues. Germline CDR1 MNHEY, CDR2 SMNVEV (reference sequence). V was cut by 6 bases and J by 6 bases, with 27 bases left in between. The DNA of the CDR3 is TGTGCCAGCAGGGGTTTAGGGCAGGGATTTTATCGCGGCGAGCAGTACTTC. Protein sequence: CASRGLGQGFYRGEQYF.

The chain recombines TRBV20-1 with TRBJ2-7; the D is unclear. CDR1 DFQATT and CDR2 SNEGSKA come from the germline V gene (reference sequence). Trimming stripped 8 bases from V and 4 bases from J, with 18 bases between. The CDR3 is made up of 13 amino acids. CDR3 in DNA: TGCAGTATCCGAGGAGCCGCTTCGTACGAGCAGTACTTC. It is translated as CSIRGAASYEQYF.

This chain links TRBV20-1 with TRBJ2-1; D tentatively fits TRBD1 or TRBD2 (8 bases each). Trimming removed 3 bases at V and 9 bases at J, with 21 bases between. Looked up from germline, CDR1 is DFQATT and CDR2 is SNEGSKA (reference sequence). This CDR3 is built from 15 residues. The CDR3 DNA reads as TGCAGTGCTAGTGACAGGGGACGGGGGGGAAGTGAGCAGTTCTTC. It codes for CSASDRGRGGSEQFF.